This passage covers 3 T cell receptor beta chains from one sample sequenced in a study of vaccination effects on CD4 cells after COVID-19. The repertoire was sequenced with immunoSEQ multiplex PCR; TCRdb's copy has only in-frame clones and lacks some. In the table there are about 41,000 clones, over 75% of which are singletons. Antigen-specific CD4+ T cells expanded by the ViraFEST assay with viral peptide pools were then sequenced. Once cultured for approximately ten days, the cells underwent separation to obtain CD4+ T cells. Testing of the vaccine recipients showed negative nucleocapsid antibodies and no prior SARS-CoV-2 infection. These receptors' antigens are unknown. This sample comprised CD4+ T cells from PBMCs cultured with HCoV-NL63 spike peptides, obtained before COVID-19 vaccination. These receptors originate from a human donor who received a COVID-19 vaccine.

This clone was recorded only once. This sequence joins TRBV3-1 (or the pseudogene TRBV3-2) and TRBJ2-1; D unclear. The CDR3 totals 11 residues. Looked up from germline, CDR1 is LGHDT and CDR2 is YNNKEL (reference sequence). Trimming took off 9 bases at V and 5 bases at J, with 8 bases between the two ends. The CDR3 DNA sequence: TGTGCCAGGTCGCTCCACAATGAGCAGTTCTTC. It codes for CARSLHNEQFF.

This rearrangement joins TRBV5-1 to TRBJ2-3; the match to TRBD2 covers 8 bases. CDR1 and CDR2 from the germline V gene are SGHRS and YFSETQ. This CDR3 region has 15 residues. The ends lost 3 bases at V and 4 bases at J; junction bases unmatched: 7. CDR3 sequence: CASSSRGGRADTQYF. The CDR3, as DNA: TGCGCCAGCAGCTCTCGGGGGGGCCGGGCAGATACGCAGTATTTT. The variable domain in full, with the rest retrieved from reference TRBV5-1 and TRBJ2-3, is KAGVTQTPRYLIKTRGQQVTLSCSPISGHRSVSWYQQTPGQGLQFLFEYFSETQRNKGNFPGRFSGRQFSNSRSEMNVSTLELGDSALYLCASSSRGGRADTQYFGPGTRLTVL.

This chain connects TRBV30 to TRBJ1-5; 7 bases are shared with TRBD1. The germline V gene encodes CDR1 GTSNPN and CDR2 SVGIG (reference sequence). V shed 4 bases and J 6 bases; nucleotides not matched to a gene: 6. This CDR3 spans 13 amino acids. CDR3 amino acids: CAWNRGLSQPQHF. The CDR3, as DNA: TGTGCCTGGAACAGGGGATTAAGTCAGCCCCAGCATTTT.